This T cell receptor (beta chain) was identified during a study of PD-1 blockade in mismatch repair-deficient tumors. On the study more broadly: Enrolled 2013-2016, patients had progressing, pretreated mismatch repair-deficient cancers of about a dozen types.

TCRdb's table, derived via immunoSEQ multiplex PCR, lists solely in-frame clones and lacks some. The repertoire holds 100,000 to 150,000 clones, with around 83% as singletons. This CDR3 region has 14 residues. V shed 4 bases and J shed 6 bases, with 13 bases lying between them. The germline CDR1 and CDR2 sequences are SGHRS and YFSETQ. This clone was counted only a few times. Its antigen is unknown. TCR sequencing covered a few patients who responded to pembrolizumab. Study-wide findings and caveats: Tumor-resident clones, often undetectable pretreatment in blood, expanded then contracted after pembrolizumab.

The clonotype originates from an adult with mismatch repair-deficient cancer. The source material was peripheral blood, sampled 44 weeks after starting pembrolizumab. The chain couples TRBV5-1 to TRBJ2-2; maybe TRBD2 (6 bases). This CDR3 is CASSPGGEPGELFF. Here the CDR3 DNA reads TGCGCCAGCAGCCCCGGAGGGGAACCCGGGGAGCTGTTTTTT.